This is a list of T cell receptor beta chains from one sample in a study of T cells after yellow fever vaccination. TCRdb re-called the 5' RACE reads through MiXCR, storing one row per CDR3 protein. The sample has around 110,000 distinct CDR3 sequences; under 9% are singletons. Sequences were derived from CD8+ T cells sorted from PBMCs, sampled 45 days after the yellow fever booster vaccination. The receptors were sampled from a man aged 25-45 years who received the YFV17D yellow fever vaccine. CDR3s include the opening cysteine and the closing phenylalanine or tryptophan. A D gene is named only where the DNA matches it firmly. Size is omitted from some rows. Given values are once, few, many or a class for expanded clones.

CASRNGVAGSTADTQYF,TGTGCCAGCAGAAACGGCGTGGCGGGTAGCACCGCAGATACGCAGTATTTT,TRBJ2-3,-,TRBV6-5,many
CASSPNPAETIVETQYF,TGTGCCAGCAGCCCAAACCCTGCGGAAACCATAGTAGAGACCCAGTACTTC,TRBJ2-5,-,TRBV7-2,many
CAWSVLETGELFF,TGTGCCTGGAGTGTCTTGGAGACCGGGGAGCTGTTTTTT,TRBJ2-2,-,TRBV30,many
CSARDSWDSYNSPLHF,TGCAGTGCTAGAGATTCTTGGGACAGTTATAATTCACCCCTCCACTTT,TRBJ1-6,TRBD1,TRBV20-1,many
CASSLGISNQPQHF,TGTGCCAGCAGTTTAGGGATCAGCAATCAGCCCCAGCATTTT,TRBJ1-5,-,TRBV12-3/TRBV12-4,many
CCAQAPGLAGVAHISEQFF,TGCTGTGCCCAGGCTCCCGGACTAGCGGGAGTAGCTCACATCTCTGAGCAGTTCTTC,TRBJ2-1,TRBD2,TRBV20-1,-
CASGKEGDQSEQYF,TGTGCCAGTGGGAAGGAGGGCGATCAATCCGAGCAGTACTTC,TRBJ2-7,-,TRBV5-4,-
CSAVNNEQFF,TGCAGCGCAGTAAACAATGAGCAGTTCTTC,TRBJ2-1,-,TRBV29-1,few
CSPWTSGYNEQFF,TGCAGTCCCTGGACTAGCGGGTACAATGAGCAGTTCTTC,TRBJ2-1,TRBD2,TRBV20-1,many
CSGEGFRETQYF,TGCAGCGGCGAGGGGTTTCGAGAGACCCAGTACTTC,TRBJ2-5,-,TRBV29-1,many
CASQVSGELFF,TGTGCCAGCCAAGTTTCCGGGGAGCTGTTTTTT,TRBJ2-2,-,TRBV7-8,many
CSARSLSGSGTQYF,TGCAGTGCTAGATCTCTGAGCGGGTCGGGTACGCAGTATTTT,TRBJ2-3,-,TRBV20-1,many
CSALPPVSRSTQYF,TGCAGTGCCCTACCCCCAGTAAGCAGGAGTACGCAGTATTTT,TRBJ2-3,-,TRBV20-1,-
CASSLTASSYEQYF,TGTGCCAGCAGCCTGACAGCTAGCTCCTACGAGCAGTACTTC,TRBJ2-7,-,TRBV9,-
CASSLRVAGEGNEQFF,TGTGCCAGCAGCTTACGGGTAGCGGGAGAAGGCAATGAGCAGTTCTTC,TRBJ2-1,TRBD2,TRBV7-9,many